What follows are 28 T cell receptor beta chains derived from one specimen sequenced in a study of blood T cells in healthy people across ages. Combining a sample-barcoded 5' primer with a J-beta primer mix, a second PCR ran for about 7 to 11 cycles. TCRdb re-analysed the 5' RACE reads in MiXCR, keeping a single row per CDR3 protein. The sample carries around 1.1 million distinct CDR3 sequences, roughly two fifths recorded once. Sequenced sample: blood. All receptors derive from a man aged 18 to 29 in good health.

The chain couples TRBV18 to TRBJ1-1, with D tentatively TRBD1 (5 bases). V gave up 8 bases and J gave up 2 bases, with 18 bases separating them. The V gene's germline CDR1 is KGHSH and CDR2 LQKENI. The CDR3 has 15 residues. The CDR3 DNA reads TGTGCCAGCAATCCGATGGGGGTATCAAACACTGAAGCTTTCTTT. Translated: CASNPMGVSNTEAFF. Full variable domain (remainder filled in from reference TRBV18 and TRBJ1-1): NAGVMQNPRHLVRRRGQEARLRCSPMKGHSHVYWYRQLPEEGLKFMVYLQKENIIDESGMPKERFSAEFPKEGPSILRIQQVVRGDSAAYFCASNPMGVSNTEAFFGQGTRLTVV.

This clonotype was seen more than once but under ten times. The V gene is TRBV20-1, the J gene TRBJ2-3; TRBD2 is a possible D gene (6 bases). The CDR3 totals 12 residues. CDR1 and CDR2 from the germline V gene are DFQATT and SNEGSKA (reference sequence). V was cut by 7 bases and J by 6 bases, with 14 bases left in between. The CDR3 loop is CSVSRAGDTQYF. The CDR3 DNA is TGCAGTGTTTCCCGGGCGGGGGATACGCAGTATTTT.

The chain carries TRBV11-2 and TRBJ2-2, with 15 bases fitting TRBD2. V lost 1 base to trimming and J lost 3 bases; unmatched junction nucleotides: 6. Germline V gene lookup returns CDR1 SGHAT and CDR2 FQNNGV. The CDR3 loop spans 19 amino acids. DNA of the CDR3: TGTGCCAGCAGCTTAGTGCGTAGGACTAGCGGGGGGGACACCGGGGAGCTGTTTTTT. Residues: CASSLVRRTSGGDTGELFF.

J is TRBJ2-7 and V is TRBV29-1; maybe TRBD1 (6 bases). The V end lost 5 bases, the J end lost 1 base, and 9 bases lay between the germline ends. Germline V gene lookup returns CDR1 SQVTM and CDR2 ANQGSEA. The CDR3 loop spans 12 amino acids. Written as DNA, the CDR3 is TGCAGCGTTCGCAGGGGTTCCTACGAGCAGTACTTC. It yields the protein CSVRRGSYEQYF.

J is TRBJ1-1 and V is TRBV5-1, with 7 bases lining up with TRBD1. After removal of 4 bases from V and 7 bases from J, the junction contained 13 bases not matched to a gene. The CDR3 is 15 amino acids. CDR1 is SGHRS and CDR2 is YFSETQ in the germline V gene. CDR3 coding DNA: TGCGCCAGCAGCGAAACGACAGGGATTACGAATGAAGCTTTCTTT. The encoded protein is CASSETTGITNEAFF.

This clonotype was found a few times. The chain has TRBV6-1 and TRBJ1-4; the D gene is possibly TRBD1 (6 bases). Germline V gene sequence: CDR1 MNHNS, CDR2 SASEGT. V was trimmed by 3 bases and J by 6 bases, leaving 14 bases between them. This CDR3 region has 15 residues. The CDR3 DNA sequence: TGTGCCAGCAGTGACCCGGCAGGGGCGGATGAAAAACTGTTTTTT. It encodes CASSDPAGADEKLFF.

The V call is TRBV19, the J call TRBJ1-2; D possibly corresponds to TRBD1 (6 bases). Between the trimmed V and J ends, which lost 5 bases and 0 bases, there was a span of 13 bases. Germline assignment: CDR1 LNHDA and CDR2 SQIVND (reference sequence). CDR3 length: 15 residues. CDR3 region: CASSAGQRPNYGYTF. The DNA of the CDR3 is TGTGCCAGTAGTGCAGGACAGCGACCTAACTATGGCTACACCTTC.

This chain uses TRBV10-3 with TRBJ1-6, with D hard to call. Trimming pared 4 bases from V and 6 bases from J, leaving 13 bases between. There are 15 residues in the CDR3. Germline-derived CDR1 and CDR2 are ENHRY and SYGVKD. CDR3 nucleotides: TGTGCCATCAGTGTTCGCCACCTCCGTAATTCACCCCTCCACTTT. As protein: CAISVRHLRNSPLHF.

This clonotype occurred a few times. The chain recombines TRBV5-4 with TRBJ1-5; possible D gene TRBD1, 6 bases. The germline V gene has CDR1 SGHNT and CDR2 YYREEE (reference sequence). Trimming removed 0 bases at V and 12 bases at J, with 16 bases between. The length of the CDR3 is 14 residues. This CDR3 reads CASSLDPETGLQHF. CDR3 sequence (DNA): TGTGCCAGCAGCTTGGATCCCGAGACAGGTCTCCAGCATTTT.

The chain employs TRBV6-6 and TRBJ2-3, with 10 bases fitting TRBD2. The CDR3 consists of 16 residues. The V and J ends lost 6 bases and 0 bases, in that order; junction bases with no gene match: 6. CDR1 and CDR2 from the germline V gene are MNHNY and SVGAGI (reference sequence). The CDR3 reads CASRLPGLASTDTQYF. The CDR3 nucleotides read TGTGCCAGCAGACTCCCGGGACTAGCGAGCACAGATACGCAGTATTTT.

V usage is TRBV25-1 and J usage is TRBJ2-5, with 8 positions matching TRBD1. The CDR3 totals 13 residues. The germline gives CDR1 MGHDK, CDR2 SYGVNS. V was clipped by 6 bases and J by 9 bases; unmatched bases: 9. In DNA form, the CDR3 reads TGTGCCAGCAGCCAGGGGGCAGTAAGGGCCCAGTACTTC. It codes for CASSQGAVRAQYF.

The chain is built from TRBV7-3 and TRBJ2-2; possibly TRBD2 for D (6 bases). Germline V CDR1 and CDR2: SGHTA, FQGTGA. V lost 1 base, J lost 3 bases, and 12 bases lay in between. This CDR3 has 16 amino acids. Here the CDR3 DNA reads TGTGCCAGCAGCTTAAACCGGGGGAAGGACACCGGGGAGCTGTTTTTT. Its translation is CASSLNRGKDTGELFF.

The V and J genes are TRBV20-1 and TRBJ2-5, with D hard to call. The CDR3 totals 15 residues. V lost 3 bases and J 3 bases, leaving 17 bases between the germline ends. The germline CDR1 and CDR2 sequences are DFQATT and SNEGSKA (reference sequence). CDR3 bases: TGCAGTGCTAGCTCCGGTGCGGATCCTGAAGAGACCCAGTACTTC. Translation: CSASSGADPEETQYF.

This clonotype was recorded only once. Since no conserved phenylalanine or tryptophan closes the CDR3, a read error is the likely cause. The V and J genes are TRBV29-1 and TRBJ1-2; the D is unclear. V gave up 1 base and J gave up 8 bases, with 11 bases separating them. The CDR3 is 12 amino acids. CDR1 SQVTM and CDR2 ANQGSEA come from the germline V gene. As DNA, the CDR3 is TGCAGCGTTGAAGGGAGGAGGCGCGGCTACACCATC. Protein sequence: CSVEGRRRGYTI.

The CDR3 DNA sequence: TGCGCCAGCAGCTGGCGGGGGGACCTCACAGATACGCAGTATTTT. Translating gives CASSWRGDLTDTQYF. The gene calls are TRBV5-1 and TRBJ2-3; TRBD2 matches at 8 bases. V lost 3 bases to trimming and J lost 2 bases; unmatched junction nucleotides: 5. CDR3 length: 15 residues. The V gene's germline CDR1 is SGHRS and CDR2 YFSETQ.

The chain uses TRBV6-5 and TRBJ1-2; D may be TRBD1 (5 bases). V shed 7 bases and J shed 5 bases, with 11 bases lying between them. The CDR3 sequence is 12 residues long. Germline CDR1 and CDR2: MNHEY and SVGAGI. The CDR3 sequence is CASMGETYGYTF. The CDR3 DNA reads TGTGCCAGCATGGGGGAGACGTATGGCTACACCTTC.

V gene TRBV20-1 combines with J gene TRBJ2-7, with D maybe TRBD2 (7 bases). TRBJ2-5 matches the DNA end more closely, so the J call is doubtful. Looked up from germline, CDR1 is DFQATT and CDR2 is SNEGSKA (reference sequence). The CDR3 totals 15 residues. The CDR3 DNA sequence: TGCAGTGCTAGAGATGGTGGGGGGGCAGACGAGACCCAGTACTTC. Protein: CSARDGGGADETQYF.

Notes on this clonotype: The junction differs from germline at one of its ends, possibly a read error. The chain links TRBV20-1 to TRBJ1-1; D perhaps matches TRBD1 (6 bases). This CDR3 comprises 13 residues. Germline V lookup: CDR1 DFQATT, CDR2 SNEGSKA (reference sequence). The DNA of the CDR3 is TGCAGTGCTAGGAAGGGGGGAAACACTAAAGCTTTCTTT. It yields the protein CSARKGGNTKAFF.

The chain recombines TRBV20-1 with TRBJ2-4; D remains unclear. CDR3 length: 14 residues. With 0 bases removed from V and 3 bases from J, the gap between germline ends came to 9 bases. Germline CDR1 and CDR2: DFQATT and SNEGSKA (reference sequence). In DNA, the CDR3 is TGCAGTGCTAGAGAGGGGTGGGGCAAAAACATTCAGTACTTC. Translating it yields CSAREGWGKNIQYF.

This chain connects TRBV5-1 to TRBJ2-3; either TRBD1 or TRBD2 may fit D (5 bases each). V lost 0 bases and J 1 base, leaving 12 bases between the germline ends. The V gene's germline CDR1 is SGHRS and CDR2 YFSETQ. This CDR3 spans 16 amino acids. CDR3 in DNA: TGCGCCAGCAGCTTGGGGTATGGGGACGGCACAGATACGCAGTATTTT. As protein: CASSLGYGDGTDTQYF.

This clonotype was seen just once. The chain combines TRBV4-3 with TRBJ2-5; 7 bases are a match to TRBD2. Losses at the gene ends were 1 base for V and 11 bases for J; bases not matched to a gene: 19. The length of the CDR3 is 17 residues. Per germline, CDR1 LGHNA and CDR2 YSLEER. The CDR3 DNA follows: TGCGCCAGCAGCCAAGTTGCCCGTACTAGCGCTTTCCATGAGCAGTACTTC. Translated, it gives CASSQVARTSAFHEQYF.

This chain connects TRBV29-1 to TRBJ2-5; 11 nucleotides line up with TRBD2. Per the germline V gene, CDR1 is SQVTM and CDR2 is ANQGSEA. This CDR3 has 13 residues. V trimming: 8 bases; J trimming: 1 base; junction bases outside the gene matches: 3. Here the CDR3 reads CSFTSGGQETQYF. The CDR3 DNA is TGCAGCTTCACTAGCGGGGGCCAAGAGACCCAGTACTTC. Complete variable domain (other parts from reference TRBV29-1 and TRBJ2-5): SAVISQKPSRDICQRGTSLTIQCQVDSQVTMMFWYRQQPGQSLTLIATANQGSEATYESGFVIDKFPISRPNLTFSTLTVSNMSPEDSSIYLCSFTSGGQETQYFGPGTRLLVL.

This chain connects TRBV28 to TRBJ1-1, with TRBD1 identical over 9 bases. Germline V gives CDR1 MDHEN, CDR2 SYDVKM. CDR3 size: 14 residues. The V segment lost 3 bases and the J segment 4 bases; nucleotides outside the gene matches: 3. DNA of the CDR3: TGTGCCAGCAGTTTGGGGACAGGGACCACTGAAGCTTTCTTT. This encodes CASSLGTGTTEAFF.

This chain connects TRBV20-1 to TRBJ1-2, with 8 bases matching TRBD1. Germline CDR1 reads DFQATT; CDR2 reads SNEGSKA (reference sequence). V lost 3 bases to trimming and J lost 8 bases; unmatched junction nucleotides: 8. The CDR3 has 13 amino acids. The CDR3 region has the DNA TGCAGTGCTAGTGCGGACAGGGAGGGAGGCTACACCTTC. Translating it yields CSASADREGGYTF.

V usage is TRBV12-3 or TRBV12-4 and J usage is TRBJ2-3; TRBD2 aligns across 10 bases. The CDR3 is 15 residues long. V lost 7 bases, J lost 5 bases, and 9 bases stayed unmatched. In nucleotides, the CDR3 is TGTGCCAGCACCGCTAGCGGGGGCCGGGGAGATACGCAGTATTTT. Translated, it gives CASTASGGRGDTQYF.

The chain employs TRBV20-1 and TRBJ2-1, with TRBD2 as a possible D gene (6 bases). The CDR3 is 14 residues long. Trimming pared 3 bases from V and 7 bases from J, leaving 16 bases between. CDR1 is DFQATT and CDR2 is SNEGSKA in the germline V gene (reference sequence). CDR3 DNA: TGCAGTGCTAGCCCCCCGGGGGTGTTAAATGAGCAGTTCTTC. Its translation: CSASPPGVLNEQFF.

CDR3 loop: CASRNENFYGYTF. The CDR3 bases are TGCGCCAGCAGAAACGAAAACTTCTATGGCTACACCTTC. The V call is TRBV4-1, the J call TRBJ1-2; D not certain. The CDR3 runs to 13 residues. V was pared by 6 bases and J by 4 bases, with 12 bases between. Germline assignment: CDR1 MGHRA and CDR2 YSYEKL.

This rearrangement joins TRBV20-1 to TRBJ2-7; 7 bases fit TRBD1. CDR3 length: 11 amino acids. Germline values: CDR1 DFQATT, CDR2 SNEGSKA (reference sequence). V lost 6 bases and J lost 7; bases outside the gene matches: 6. The chain's CDR3 is CSAEQGSEQYF. The CDR3 DNA is TGCAGTGCGGAACAGGGGTCGGAGCAGTACTTC.